This TCR beta chain comes out of a study of blood T cell repertoires in COVID-19. The wider study: Acute and convalescent COVID-19 specimens originated in the United States, Italy and Spain. PBMCs, B-cell-depleted T cells, or T cells were the source of the cDNA or gDNA that made up the material.

Trimming cost V 4 bases and J 5 bases; bases outside gene matches: 4. CDR3 size: 14 residues. The germline CDR1 and CDR2 sequences are LGHDT and YNNKEL (reference sequence). As processed by the authors: Amplification from reference gene primers served as the basis for estimated nucleated cell counts. TCRdb's copy holds only in-frame clones and misses some; the assay was immunoSEQ multiplex PCR. For V, J and clone size, that table is used; D and trimming come from the DNA. Counted here are about 300,000 clones, 80% to 90% occurring once; the ten biggest clones make up around 6%. This TCR came from a man aged 18 to 29 who had recovered from COVID-19. The sequencing input was peripheral blood. The rearrangement uses TRBV3-1 (or the pseudogene TRBV3-2) and TRBJ2-5; 10 bases agree with TRBD2. The CDR3 spells CASSPLAGVETQYF. CDR3 nucleotides: TGTGCCAGCAGCCCCCTAGCGGGAGTCGAGACCCAGTACTTC.